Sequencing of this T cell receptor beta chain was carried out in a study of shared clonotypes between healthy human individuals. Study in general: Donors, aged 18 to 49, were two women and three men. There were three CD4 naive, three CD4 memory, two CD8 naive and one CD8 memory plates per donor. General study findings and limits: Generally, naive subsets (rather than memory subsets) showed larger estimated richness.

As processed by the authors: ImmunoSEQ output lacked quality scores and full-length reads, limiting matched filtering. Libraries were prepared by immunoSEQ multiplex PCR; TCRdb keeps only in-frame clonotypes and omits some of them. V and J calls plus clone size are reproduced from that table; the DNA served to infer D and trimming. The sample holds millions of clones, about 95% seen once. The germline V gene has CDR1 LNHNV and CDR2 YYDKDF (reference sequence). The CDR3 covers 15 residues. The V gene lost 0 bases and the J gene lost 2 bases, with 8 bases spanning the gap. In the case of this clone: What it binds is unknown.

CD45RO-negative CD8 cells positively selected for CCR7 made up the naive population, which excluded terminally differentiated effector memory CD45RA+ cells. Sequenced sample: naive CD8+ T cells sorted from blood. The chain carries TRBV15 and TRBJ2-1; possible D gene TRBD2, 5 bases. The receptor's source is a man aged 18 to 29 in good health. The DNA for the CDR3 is TGTGCCACCAGCAGAGACTTGGGAGCCTACAATGAGCAGTTCTTC. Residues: CATSRDLGAYNEQFF.